Listed below are T cell receptor beta chains from one sample, sequenced in a study of blood T cell repertoires in COVID-19. TCRdb keeps only in-frame clones here, not all; method: immunoSEQ multiplex PCR. Among about 250,000 clones, around 90% were seen once, and the ten largest hold about 6.9%. The sequencing sample was made of PBMCs or T cells enriched from blood (not recorded which). These receptors were obtained from a young woman with acute COVID-19. The CDR3 runs from the conserved cysteine through the conserved F or W. Each record gives: clone size, V gene, J gene, D gene, CDR3 protein, CDR3 DNA. D genes are given only for firm matches. Part of the rows lack a size; the others show once, few, many or a class for expanded clones.

-	TRBV5-1	TRBJ2-5	-	CASSLGVGEETQYF	TGCGCCAGCAGCTTGGGGGTAGGGGAAGAGACCCAGTACTTC
-	TRBV7-2	TRBJ2-2	TRBD2	CASSLATSGTGELFF	TGTGCCAGCAGCTTAGCTACTAGCGGTACCGGGGAGCTGTTTTTT
-	TRBV7-9	TRBJ1-3	-	CASSLFRRSGNTIYF	TGTGCCAGCAGCTTATTTAGGAGGTCTGGAAACACCATATATTTT
-	TRBV7-8	TRBJ2-1	TRBD2	CASSLGSGTSGITNEQFF	TGTGCCAGCAGCCTGGGGTCCGGGACTAGCGGGATCACCAATGAGCAGTTCTTC
-	TRBV2	TRBJ1-3	-	CASTAQGNTIYF	TGTGCCAGCACTGCTCAGGGAAACACCATATATTTT
few	TRBV28	TRBJ1-4	-	CASSLPGTTTNEKLFF	TGTGCCAGCAGTTTACCAGGGACAACGACTAATGAAAAACTGTTTTTT
-	TRBV12-5	TRBJ1-6	TRBD1	CASGLGGTGTIHSPLHF	TGTGCTAGTGGTTTGGGGGGGACAGGGACGATTCATTCACCCCTCCACTTT
-	TRBV18	TRBJ2-2	-	CASSPAGADNTGELFF	TGTGCCAGCTCACCGGCGGGGGCGGATAACACCGGGGAGCTGTTTTTT
-	TRBV28	TRBJ1-1	TRBD1	CASSLLQGVGVITEAFF	TGTGCCAGCAGTTTATTGCAGGGGGTTGGAGTAATCACTGAAGCTTTCTTT
-	TRBV7-6	TRBJ1-6	TRBD1	CASSLLGQGDNSPLHF	TGTGCCAGCAGCTTGCTCGGACAGGGTGATAATTCACCCCTCCACTTT
-	TRBV7-2	TRBJ2-1	-	CASSLSLYNEQFF	TGTGCCAGCAGCTTATCACTATACAATGAGCAGTTCTTC
-	TRBV19	TRBJ2-2	-	CASSIYGGGVSTGELFF	TGTGCCAGTAGTATATATGGAGGGGGCGTTAGCACCGGGGAGCTGTTTTTT
-	TRBV5-5	TRBJ2-1	-	CASSLTGYNEQFF	TGTGCCAGCAGCTTGACGGGATACAATGAGCAGTTCTTC
-	TRBV6-5	TRBJ1-2	TRBD1	CASSQTQGAYGYTF	TGTGCCAGCAGTCAGACCCAGGGGGCTTATGGCTACACCTTC